These 32 T cell receptor beta chains originate from one sample sequenced in a study of blood T cell repertoires in COVID-19. Clones were read by immunoSEQ multiplex PCR, and TCRdb kept only the in-frame ones, dropping some. The repertoire holds around 400,000 clones, with approximately 90% as singletons. The sequencing sample was made of PBMCs or T cells enriched from blood (not recorded which). Every receptor here comes from a woman in her late teens or twenties who had been exposed to COVID-19.

The sample holds one count of this clone. The chain combines TRBV18 with TRBJ2-7; the D is unclear. Germline V gene lookup returns CDR1 KGHSH and CDR2 LQKENI. Deletions cut 3 bases from V and 3 bases from J, with 9 bases between. The CDR3 has 13 residues. This CDR3 is CASSPGSIYEQYF. The CDR3 coding sequence is TGTGCCAGCTCACCCGGGTCAATCTACGAGCAGTACTTC.

The rearrangement links TRBV5-4 to TRBJ2-3; 9 nucleotides align to TRBD2. Losses at the gene ends were 6 bases for V and 2 bases for J; bases not matched to a gene: 4. Germline CDR1 reads SGHNT; CDR2 reads YYREEE (reference sequence). There are 14 residues in the CDR3. The CDR3 protein is CASTLAGYTDTQYF. The CDR3 DNA follows: TGTGCCAGCACCCTAGCGGGGTACACAGATACGCAGTATTTT.

The chain employs TRBV4-3 and TRBJ2-2; possible D gene TRBD1, 6 bases. This CDR3 is 17 amino acids long. Trimming took 0 bases from V and 6 from J, leaving 17 bases between them. CDR1 LGHNA and CDR2 YSLEER come from the germline V gene. Written as DNA, the CDR3 is TGCGCCAGCAGCCAAGAGGTTCTGCCAGGGGATCCCGGGGAGCTGTTTTTT. Translation: CASSQEVLPGDPGELFF.

This sequence joins TRBV30 and TRBJ1-2, with a possible D match to TRBD1 (6 bases). The CDR3 extends over 11 amino acids. Trimming pared 8 bases from V and 6 bases from J, leaving 13 bases between. Germline V gene lookup returns CDR1 GTSNPN and CDR2 SVGIG (reference sequence). For the CDR3, the DNA is TGTGCCGGACAGCTTCGGGATGGCTACACCTTC. It is translated as CAGQLRDGYTF.

This clone was seen a few times. The V gene is TRBV28, the J gene TRBJ1-1; TRBD1 might be the D (5 bases). V was cut by 4 bases and J by 7 bases, with 16 bases left in between. Per the germline V gene, CDR1 is MDHEN and CDR2 is SYDVKM. The CDR3 is made up of 14 amino acids. CDR3 DNA sequence: TGTGCCAGCAGTTGGTTTGGGGGAGGAAGTGAAGCTTTCTTT. It is translated as CASSWFGGGSEAFF.

The chain carries TRBV6-7 and TRBJ2-7; 7 nucleotides agree with TRBD2. TRBV6-7 counts as an open reading frame of uncertain function. V was pared by 7 bases and J by 2 bases, with 20 bases of the junction left unmatched. The CDR3 has 18 amino acids. CDR3 sequence: CASMRTSGTASSTYEQYF. DNA of the CDR3: TGTGCCAGCATGAGGACTAGTGGGACTGCATCAAGCACCTACGAGCAGTACTTC.

This chain links TRBV19 with TRBJ2-3; TRBD2 agrees at 8 bases. The V gene's germline CDR1 is LNHDA and CDR2 SQIVND (reference sequence). The trim removed 7 bases at V and 4 bases at J, leaving 7 bases unmatched. The CDR3 contains 14 residues. CDR3 sequence: CASKRAGDPDTQYF. As DNA, the CDR3 is TGTGCCAGTAAACGAGCGGGAGACCCAGATACGCAGTATTTT.

The chain combines TRBV6-5 with TRBJ1-5, with TRBD1 identical over 8 bases. Germline CDR1 and CDR2: MNHEY and SVGAGI. CDR3 length: 13 amino acids. V was pared by 10 bases and J by 5 bases, with 7 bases of the junction left unmatched. The CDR3 spells CATQGQGYQPQHF. The CDR3 nucleotides are TGTGCCACCCAAGGACAGGGCTATCAGCCCCAGCATTTT.

In its sample, this clone was seen a few times. The chain has TRBV5-8 and TRBJ2-7; no clear D gene. CDR3 length equals 14 residues. With 1 base removed from V and 0 bases from J, the gap between germline ends came to 8 bases. Germline V lookup: CDR1 SGHTS, CDR2 YDEGEE. This chain's CDR3 is CASSLHFLSYEQYF. The CDR3 region has the DNA TGTGCCAGCAGCTTGCACTTTCTCTCCTACGAGCAGTACTTC.

The chain employs TRBV7-9 and TRBJ2-2, with 11 bases identical to TRBD1. Germline CDR1 SEHNR, CDR2 FQNEAQ (reference sequence). V shed 6 bases, J shed 6 bases, and the junction held 9 bases outside the gene matches. The CDR3 spans 16 residues. The CDR3 bases are TGTGCCAGCAGGGACAGGGGGCAGGTTTTTGCCGGGGAGCTGTTTTTT. It yields the protein CASRDRGQVFAGELFF.

The chain joins TRBV14 to TRBJ1-2, with D unclear. Trimming took off 2 bases at V and 4 bases at J, with 14 bases between the two ends. Per the germline V gene, CDR1 is SGHDN and CDR2 is FVKESK. The CDR3 loop spans 15 amino acids. Here the CDR3 DNA reads TGTGCCAGCAGCCAAAGCGTCGAGGTGAGCTATGGCTACACCTTC. Protein sequence: CASSQSVEVSYGYTF. The variable domain in full, with the rest retrieved from reference TRBV14 and TRBJ1-2, is EAGVTQFPSHSVIEKGQTVTLRCDPISGHDNLYWYRRVMGKEIKFLLHFVKESKQDESGMPNNRFLAERTGGTYSTLKVQPAELEDSGVYFCASSQSVEVSYGYTFGSGTRLTVV.

The chain has TRBV29-1 and TRBJ1-3; tentatively, D is TRBD1 (6 bases). CDR3 length: 14 amino acids. The germline CDR1 and CDR2 sequences are SQVTM and ANQGSEA. The V and J ends lost 2 bases and 0 bases respectively, with 8 bases between them. The CDR3 spells CSVEWGLSGNTIYF. Written as DNA, the CDR3 is TGCAGCGTTGAATGGGGGCTCTCTGGAAACACCATATATTTT.

The table lists this clone with a few counts. The chain employs TRBV28 and TRBJ1-5; weak D call: TRBD1 (5 bases). This CDR3 has 17 residues. Germline V gene data show CDR1 as MDHEN and CDR2 as SYDVKM. Trimming removed 4 bases at V and 0 bases at J, with 16 bases between. CDR3 DNA sequence: TGTGCCAGCAGTTCGACAGTCACGCGGCTTAGCAATCAGCCCCAGCATTTT. Encoded protein: CASSSTVTRLSNQPQHF. Supplemented by reference TRBV28 and TRBJ1-5, the full variable domain reads DVKVTQSSRYLVKRTGEKVFLECVQDMDHENMFWYRQDPGLGLRLIYFSYDVKMKEKGDIPEGYSVSREKKERFSLILESASTNQTSMYLCASSSTVTRLSNQPQHFGDGTRLSIL.

This CDR3 is CASSLVRGNTIYF. DNA for the CDR3: TGTGCCAGCAGTTTAGTTCGGGGAAACACCATATATTTT. The V gene is TRBV12-3 or TRBV12-4, the J gene TRBJ1-3, with unresolved D. The CDR3 has 13 amino acids. Trimming removed 1 base from V and 4 bases from J, with 5 bases in between.

The gene calls are TRBV18 and TRBJ1-1, with 8 bases identical to TRBD1. Germline V gene sequence: CDR1 KGHSH, CDR2 LQKENI. V shed 1 base, J shed 8 bases, and the junction held 6 bases outside the gene matches. CDR3 length: 14 amino acids. Here the CDR3 DNA reads TGTGCCAGCTCACCACAGCCAGGGGGCGGCGAAGCTTTCTTT. Translating gives CASSPQPGGGEAFF.

This clone appeared a single time. The V and J genes are TRBV15 and TRBJ1-5; D not certain. This CDR3 has 16 amino acids. CDR1 and CDR2 from the germline V gene are LNHNV and YYDKDF (reference sequence). Trimming removed 0 bases at V and 2 bases at J, with 11 bases between. The CDR3, as DNA: TGTGCCACCAGCAGAGATCGGGGAGGAGGCAATCAGCCCCAGCATTTT. This translates into CATSRDRGGGNQPQHF.

The rearrangement links TRBV2 to TRBJ2-1, with 9 nucleotides matching TRBD2. J lost 0 bases, V lost 4 bases, and 7 bases had no gene match. The CDR3 is 17 amino acids. Germline lookup yields CDR1 SNHLY and CDR2 FYNNEI. The CDR3 DNA follows: TGTGCCAGCAGTGGAACTAGCGGGCTAAGCTCCTACAATGAGCAGTTCTTC. Its translation: CASSGTSGLSSYNEQFF.

This clone was seen a handful of times. The chain is built from TRBV7-2 and TRBJ2-7, with D perhaps TRBD2 (6 bases). The CDR3 contains 16 residues. Germline CDR1 reads SGHTA; CDR2 reads FQGNSA. V dropped 0 bases and J dropped 3 bases, with 15 bases sitting between them. The CDR3: CASSLAPDPGGYEQYF. CDR3 coding DNA: TGTGCCAGCAGCTTAGCCCCCGATCCCGGGGGCTACGAGCAGTACTTC.

J is TRBJ2-3 and V is TRBV23-1; 7 positions agree with TRBD1. TRBV23-1 is designated an ORF whose function remains uncertain. The CDR3 sequence is 14 residues long. V was pared by 6 bases and J by 4 bases, with 7 bases of the junction left unmatched. CDR3 in DNA: TGCGCCAGCAGGACGGGACAGACGGCAGATACGCAGTATTTT. Protein product: CASRTGQTADTQYF.

The chain joins TRBV3-1 (or the pseudogene TRBV3-2) to TRBJ1-1; no firm D call. The CDR3 spans 14 residues. V was clipped by 5 bases and J by 2 bases, with 12 bases between them. From germline, CDR1 is LGHDT and CDR2 YNNKEL (reference sequence). CDR3 amino acids: CASSNQYFNTEAFF. CDR3 DNA: TGTGCCAGCAGCAATCAATACTTCAACACTGAAGCTTTCTTT.

This chain joins TRBV2 and TRBJ2-5; TRBD2 matches at 12 bases. The CDR3 runs to 15 residues. V was pared by 6 bases and J by 4 bases, with 6 bases of the junction left unmatched. Germline V CDR1 and CDR2: SNHLY, FYNNEI. The CDR3 spells CASSPLTSGGETQYF. As DNA, the CDR3 is TGTGCCAGCAGCCCCTTGACTAGCGGGGGAGAGACCCAGTACTTC.

The chain links TRBV28 to TRBJ1-2; TRBD1 is a possible D gene (5 bases). The CDR3 spans 12 residues. Trimming cost V 4 bases and J 4 bases, with 7 bases left between them. The germline V gene has CDR1 MDHEN and CDR2 SYDVKM. CDR3 DNA: TGTGCCAGCAGTTCCCAGGGCTATGGCTACACCTTC. Translated: CASSSQGYGYTF.

J is TRBJ2-5 and V is TRBV19; 10 bases are shared with TRBD2. This CDR3 is 16 amino acids long. The trim removed 6 bases at V and 1 base at J, leaving 8 bases unmatched. Germline CDR1 reads LNHDA; CDR2 reads SQIVND (reference sequence). CDR3 region: CASSIRPSGGQETQYF. CDR3 nucleotides: TGTGCCAGTAGCATTCGTCCTAGCGGGGGCCAAGAGACCCAGTACTTC.

This rearrangement joins TRBV10-1 to TRBJ1-2; maybe TRBD1 (6 bases). The CDR3 length is 17 residues. The V end was cut by 5 bases, the J end by 5 bases, with 24 bases between. Germline V gene sequence: CDR1 WNHNN, CDR2 SYGVQD (reference sequence). In DNA form, the CDR3 reads TGCGCCAGCAGTACCTCTCCTACAGGGAAGATTTGGTATGGCTACACCTTC. Encoded protein: CASSTSPTGKIWYGYTF.

The chain joins TRBV4-3 to TRBJ2-1; D is undetermined. V gave up 5 bases and J gave up 8 bases, with 19 bases separating them. From germline, CDR1 is LGHNA and CDR2 YSLEER. This CDR3 contains 15 residues. The CDR3 region is CASSTKARSRDEQFF. As DNA, the CDR3 is TGCGCCAGCAGCACTAAAGCCCGGTCCCGGGATGAGCAGTTCTTC.

DNA of the CDR3: TGTGCCAGCAGTTTATCAGGTTCTGGAAACACCATATATTTT. It translates to CASSLSGSGNTIYF. The chain has TRBV28 and TRBJ1-3; D not resolved. This CDR3 spans 14 amino acids. Per germline, CDR1 MDHEN and CDR2 SYDVKM. The V and J ends lost 1 base and 1 base respectively, with 5 bases between them.

The chain couples TRBV9 to TRBJ1-2; 9 bases agree with TRBD1. This CDR3 contains 15 residues. Germline CDR1 reads SGDLS; CDR2 reads YYNGEE. V dropped 4 bases and J dropped 4; count of bases not matched to a gene: 8. CDR3 DNA sequence: TGTGCCAGCAGCTTTCAACAGGGGGCAGCCTATGGCTACACCTTC. It encodes CASSFQQGAAYGYTF.

The J gene is TRBJ1-4, the V gene TRBV11-2; 7 nucleotides line up with TRBD1. The germline gives CDR1 SGHAT, CDR2 FQNNGV. Losses at the gene ends were 5 bases for V and 5 bases for J; bases not matched to a gene: 8. The CDR3 length is 15 residues. The CDR3 spells CASSPLTGRNEKLFF. DNA of the CDR3: TGTGCCAGCAGCCCCCTGACAGGGAGAAATGAAAAACTGTTTTTT.

This rearrangement joins TRBV28 to TRBJ1-2; D is perhaps TRBD1 (5 bases). Between the trimmed V and J ends, which lost 2 bases and 8 bases, there was a span of 21 bases. The CDR3 spans 16 residues. Germline V gives CDR1 MDHEN, CDR2 SYDVKM. In nucleotides, the CDR3 is TGTGCCAGCAGTTTAGGGGGATCGCGGAGGGGAAGCGGCTACACCTTC. Protein: CASSLGGSRRGSGYTF.

The genes are TRBV4-1 and TRBJ1-4, with 9 nucleotides matching TRBD1. With 0 bases clipped from V and 9 bases from J, the junction kept 11 bases outside the gene matches. The CDR3 sequence is 17 residues long. CDR1 and CDR2 from the germline V gene are MGHRA and YSYEKL. The CDR3 loop reads CASSQDRDRVGGQKLFF. The CDR3 DNA is TGCGCCAGCAGCCAAGATCGGGACAGGGTAGGAGGTCAAAAACTGTTTTTT.

The V call is TRBV7-8, the J call TRBJ2-7; weak D call: TRBD2 (5 bases). The CDR3 loop spans 15 amino acids. V lost 7 bases and J 2 bases, leaving 18 bases between the germline ends. Germline loops: CDR1 SGHVS, CDR2 FQNEAQ. The CDR3 coding sequence is TGTGCCAGCACATCCCGGACCCACGGGACCTACGAGCAGTACTTC. As protein: CASTSRTHGTYEQYF.

This sequence joins TRBV28 and TRBJ2-7, with TRBD1 matching over 11 bases. The V gene end was trimmed by 6 bases and the J gene end by 6 bases; junction bases not matched to a gene: 10. This CDR3 is built from 15 residues. CDR1 is MDHEN, CDR2 SYDVKM, per germline. CDR3 in DNA: TGTGCCAGCAGACGCACCGGGACAGGGGGGGGCGAGCAGTACTTC. Translated, it gives CASRRTGTGGGEQYF. Full variable domain (rest looked up from reference TRBV28 and TRBJ2-7): DVKVTQSSRYLVKRTGEKVFLECVQDMDHENMFWYRQDPGLGLRLIYFSYDVKMKEKGDIPEGYSVSREKKERFSLILESASTNQTSMYLCASRRTGTGGGEQYFGPGTRLTVT.